This T cell receptor (beta chain) was obtained from a study of shared clonotypes between healthy human individuals (dated by TCRdb to 2020 to 2021). Context from the whole study: The cohort included a few men and a couple of women between 18 and 49 years of age. For each donor, CD4 naive and CD4 memory were each run on three plates, CD8 naive on two plates, and CD8 memory on one plate. Different laboratories and diverse techniques were used to prepare libraries and sequence TCR repertoires, to increase sequencing depth and limit assay-specific biases. To estimate repertoire size and how much clonotypes are shared between individuals, the study performed deep sequencing of blood TCR repertoires from about five healthy adults. Leukapheresis yielded between about 0.94 and 10 billion PBMCs per donor. Results the study describes overall, beyond this receptor: Pairwise subsampling indicated that sequencing depth was expected to affect the degree of clonotype sharing among donors. Incomplete sequencing was indicated by rarefaction of sorted-subset datasets, despite the large sequencing depth. Compared with non-shared clonotypes, clonotypes shared by all four sorted-subset donors had higher generation probabilities. Estimated clonotype richness was generally larger for naive than for memory subsets. Only blood was sampled, and tissue TCR repertoires likely differ from those in blood. Because the study included a small number of donors, the genetic and exposure-history diversity represented was limited. Approximately 4.8% of naive CD4, around 3.6% of naive CD8, 2.3% of memory CD4, and around 0.42% of memory CD8 clonotypes were shared across several donors.

Spanning cysteine to phenylalanine, the CDR3 consists of 14 amino acids. The entry retains the CDR3 DNA only, 42 bases that are in frame from base 1. For CDR1 and CDR2, the germline V gene lists SGHTA and FQGTGA. V and J are truncated by 1 base and 7 bases respectively, leaving an intervening sequence of 8 bases. Using the deep immunoSEQ assay, TCR CDR3 regions were amplified from genomic DNA by multiplex PCR. Extracted genomic DNA from each cell subset was spread evenly across all wells of several immunoSEQ 96-well plates, with each plate serving as a replicate. For sorted subsets, each replicate PCR was loaded with 200 ng genomic DNA, equivalent to some 27,000 T cell genomes. The purified libraries were quantified using a Qubit 3.0 fluorometer, sized with a Bioanalyzer 2100, and then quantified again using the KAPA Library Quantification kit. Every immunoSEQ 96-well plate was sequenced on a separate single-read 150-cycle Illumina NextSeq 550 flow cell. As for the authors' bioinformatics: The immunoSEQ output contained only junctional sequences without quality scores, so filtering could not match that applied to full-length reads. Sequences were annotated with PyIR, a Python wrapper for IgBLAST v1.9, and V/J genes and CDR3 were assigned using IMGT germline references. Reads with weak V/J assignments (E-value above 1e-6), missing CDR3, stop codons, out-of-frame junctions, or ambiguous translated residues were removed. A V3J clonotype was defined by an identical inferred V gene, J gene, and CDR3 amino acid sequence. The percentage overlap between two repertoires was calculated by dividing the number of shared unique clonotypes by the size of the smaller repertoire. Repertoire richness was assessed with RTK rarefaction, the Chao1 estimator, and Recon v2.1 estimates of unobserved clonotypes. Generation probabilities were computed with OLGA for all TCRbeta clonotypes obtained by the gDNA method from a handful of donors. This immuneACCESS table, as held by TCRdb, lists in-frame sequences with V and J called but not all clones. Of the missing ones, under half trace to an unresolved V gene in checked studies; the others have no known cause. V, J and clone size were drawn from that table, and D and trimming were deduced from the DNA. In this sample the table shows 2 million to 3 million clones, under 95% of which occur a single time. 0.36% of the sample is in the top ten clones.

The donors were healthy, HIV-negative adults who had no recently reported acute infections or vaccinations. Every donor was a Caucasian adult living in Nashville, Tennessee, USA. CD4+ T cells were enriched by magnetic negative selection, after which naive cells were positively selected on CD45RA and the negative fraction was taken as the memory subset. After blood collection by leukapheresis, PBMCs were isolated using Ficoll-Histopaque density gradient centrifugation and then cryopreserved in the vapor phase of liquid nitrogen. Analytical flow cytometry was used to check the purity and quantity of each magnetically sorted T cell population. Genomic DNA was isolated from each sorted fraction and quantified by UV absorbance on a Nanodrop 2000c. To note about this clone: Its antigen is currently not known. No base qualities exist here, and no much larger clone lies one base off it.

Sequenced input: naive CD4+ T cells from PBMCs. This specimen's cell subset or site label, interpreted: CD45RA+ positively selected. This receptor was taken from a man younger than 30 in good health. Some clones in this sample may be carry-over from other donors' samples. In this chain, TRBV7-3 is recombined with TRBJ1-6, with no confidently assigned D gene. The DNA sequence reads TGTGCCAGCAGCTTAAGTATTGTGAATTCACCCCTCCACTTT. Its protein is CASSLSIVNSPLHF.